The 14 T cell receptor beta chains below come from one sample, sequenced in a study of blood T cell repertoires in COVID-19. This table comes from immunoSEQ multiplex PCR, and its TCRdb copy is limited to in-frame clones, with some not included. The profile covers 200,000 to 250,000 clones, with 88% appearing a single time and roughly 2.8% taken by the ten largest. Sequencing was performed on PBMCs or T cells enriched from blood (not recorded which). These receptors were taken from a young woman who had recovered from COVID-19.

The table lists this clone with a count of one. The chain has TRBV6-2 or TRBV6-3 and TRBJ2-5; D is possibly TRBD2 (6 bases). The CDR3 loop spans 18 amino acids. Germline V gene lookup returns CDR1 MNHEY and CDR2 SVGEGT. V lost 0 bases, J lost 0 bases, and 17 bases lay in between. CDR3 in DNA: TGTGCCAGCAGTTACTCGGTTACCGGCTGGGGGGACCAAGAGACCCAGTACTTC. It yields the protein CASSYSVTGWGDQETQYF.

The chain recombines TRBV13 with TRBJ1-2; 9 bases are shared with TRBD1. Germline V gene sequence: CDR1 PRHDT, CDR2 FYEKMQ (reference sequence). This CDR3 spans 14 amino acids. Trimming took 5 bases from V and 5 from J; bases not matched to a gene: 6. The CDR3 protein is CASSLTDRGYGYTF. DNA of the CDR3: TGTGCCAGCAGCCTAACGGACAGGGGATATGGCTACACCTTC.

This chain uses TRBV3-1 (or the pseudogene TRBV3-2) with TRBJ1-2; possible D gene TRBD1, 6 bases. The V end was cut by 3 bases, the J end by 4 bases, with 12 bases between. Germline V lookup: CDR1 LGHDT, CDR2 YNNKEL (reference sequence). The CDR3 covers 14 residues. The CDR3 reads CASSQATGSYGYTF. CDR3 nucleotide sequence: TGTGCCAGCAGCCAGGCTACAGGGTCCTATGGCTACACCTTC.

V usage is TRBV10-3 and J usage is TRBJ1-5, with D possibly TRBD1 on 6 matching bases. Germline V gives CDR1 ENHRY, CDR2 SYGVKD. Trimming removed 10 bases at V and 4 bases at J, with 17 bases between. This CDR3 has 14 amino acids. CDR3 residues: CATRRTAGNQPQHF. CDR3 nucleotides: TGTGCCACCAGGAGGACAGCCGGGAATCAGCCCCAGCATTTT.

V is TRBV5-6 and J is TRBJ1-5; possible D gene TRBD1, 6 bases. V was pared by 0 bases and J by 7 bases, with 8 bases between. Germline values: CDR1 SGHDT, CDR2 YYEEEE. This CDR3 is 13 amino acids long. CDR3 amino acids: CASSLDREQPQHF. The CDR3 nucleotides read TGTGCCAGCAGCTTGGACAGGGAGCAGCCCCAGCATTTT.

The chain employs TRBV4-3 and TRBJ2-4, with D uncertain. CDR3 length: 19 residues. The germline V gene encodes CDR1 LGHNA and CDR2 YSLEER. V was clipped by 0 bases and J by 0 bases, with 18 bases between them. The CDR3 here is CASSQEGSMAEKAKNIQYF. DNA of the CDR3: TGCGCCAGCAGCCAAGAGGGTAGTATGGCGGAGAAAGCCAAAAACATTCAGTACTTC.

CDR3 amino acids: CASSLIGLAGIDEQFF. In nucleotides, the CDR3 is TGTGCCAGCAGCTTAATTGGACTAGCGGGCATCGATGAGCAGTTCTTC. V is TRBV7-3 and J is TRBJ2-1, with 11 bases lining up with TRBD2. This CDR3 region has 16 residues. Germline V gene lookup returns CDR1 SGHTA and CDR2 FQGTGA. With V trimmed by 1 base and J by 8 bases, 7 bases remained unmatched.

V is TRBV4-1 and J is TRBJ2-2; 8 bases map to TRBD2. J was trimmed by 6 bases and V by 4 bases; bases with no gene match: 13. The CDR3 consists of 17 residues. Germline V gene sequence: CDR1 MGHRA, CDR2 YSYEKL. The CDR3 DNA follows: TGCGCCAGCAGCCCTTCCCGGCTAGCGGGTTTAGCCGGGGAGCTGTTTTTT. It encodes CASSPSRLAGLAGELFF.

This clone was seen only once. The same CDR3 can be traced to other DNA sequences in this sample. The V and J genes are TRBV5-6 and TRBJ1-6; D remains unclear. CDR1 SGHDT and CDR2 YYEEEE come from the germline V gene. CDR3 length equals 15 residues. V shed 4 bases and J shed 0 bases, with 8 bases lying between them. The CDR3 sequence: CASSLLSSYNSPLHF. DNA for the CDR3: TGTGCCAGCAGCCTCCTAAGCTCCTATAATTCACCCCTCCACTTT.

This clone is a singleton in its sample. This chain links TRBV7-8 with TRBJ1-2; maybe TRBD1 (5 bases). The CDR3 sequence is 13 residues long. V lost 1 base and J lost 5, with 8 bases in between. Germline-derived CDR1 and CDR2 are SGHVS and FQNEAQ. CDR3: CASSLGGVYGYTF. The CDR3, as DNA: TGTGCCAGCAGCTTAGGGGGCGTGTATGGCTACACCTTC.

This chain connects TRBV4-3 to TRBJ1-6; 9 positions agree with TRBD1. This CDR3 spans 15 amino acids. Looked up from germline, CDR1 is LGHNA and CDR2 is YSLEER. J lost 12 bases, V lost 0 bases, and 6 bases had no gene match. In nucleotides, the CDR3 is TGCGCCAGCAGCCAAGAATCGGGACAGGGAAGACCCCTCCACTTT. This translates into CASSQESGQGRPLHF.

The chain uses TRBV29-1 and TRBJ2-3, with 9 nucleotides matching TRBD2. The CDR3 is 14 amino acids. Germline V lookup: CDR1 SQVTM, CDR2 ANQGSEA. V dropped 7 bases and J dropped 2; count of bases not matched to a gene: 7. DNA of the CDR3: TGCAGCGGATCCCCTAGCGGGAACACAGATACGCAGTATTTT. Translated: CSGSPSGNTDTQYF.

The CDR3 region has the DNA TGTGCCAGCTACCTCACAGGGGACGATTCGGAGCAGTACTTC. Translated, it gives CASYLTGDDSEQYF. The chain is built from TRBV2 and TRBJ2-7; 7 positions match TRBD1. The CDR3 runs 14 residues. Looked up from germline, CDR1 is SNHLY and CDR2 is FYNNEI. After removal of 8 bases from V and 7 bases from J, the junction contained 14 bases not matched to a gene. The full variable domain, rest sourced from reference TRBV2 and TRBJ2-7, is EPEVTQTPSHQVTQMGQEVILRCVPISNHLYFYWYRQILGQKVEFLVSFYNNEISEKSEIFDDQFSVERPDGSNFTLKIRSTKLEDSAMYFCASYLTGDDSEQYFGPGTRLTVT.

The chain joins TRBV5-6 to TRBJ1-2; TRBD1 matches 8 bases. The junction had 3 bases not matched to a gene; V was cut back by 0 bases and J by 8 bases. The CDR3 totals 13 residues. Looked up from germline, CDR1 is SGHDT and CDR2 is YYEEEE. The CDR3 region is CASSLARGRGYTF. The CDR3 coding sequence is TGTGCCAGCAGCTTGGCCAGGGGGCGGGGCTACACCTTC.